These T cell receptor beta chains were read from a single sample in a study of blood T cell repertoires in COVID-19. Here immunoSEQ multiplex PCR was the method, and the copy in TCRdb shows in-frame clones only, minus some. The sample has approximately 210,000 clones, around 81% seen once; the top ten hold around 8.9%. Sequenced sample: PBMCs or T cells enriched from blood (not recorded which). These receptors all come from a woman between 50 and 59 years old with acute COVID-19. CDR3s include the opening cysteine and the closing phenylalanine or tryptophan. A D gene is named only where the DNA matches it firmly. Clone sizes are given selectively: once, few, many, or a class where the clone is expanded.

J gene | V gene | clone size | D gene | CDR3 protein | CDR3 DNA
TRBJ1-1 | TRBV18 | - | - | CASSLVTGGMNTEAFF | TGTGCCAGCTCACTGGTGACGGGAGGAATGAACACTGAAGCTTTCTTT
TRBJ1-5 | TRBV28 | - | TRBD1 | CASSLGQGWNQPQHF | TGTGCCAGCAGTTTAGGACAGGGGTGGAATCAGCCCCAGCATTTT
TRBJ2-3 | TRBV29-1 | - | - | CSVDKDSTTDTQYF | TGCAGCGTTGACAAAGATTCTACCACAGATACGCAGTATTTT
TRBJ2-1 | TRBV9 | few | TRBD1 | CASSVQGAKNEQFF | TGTGCCAGCAGCGTTCAGGGGGCAAAGAATGAGCAGTTCTTC
TRBJ2-7 | TRBV15 | - | TRBD1 | CATSTRQGGSGDIYEQYF | TGTGCCACCAGCACAAGACAGGGGGGAAGCGGGGATATCTACGAGCAGTACTTC
TRBJ1-1 | TRBV25-1 | - | - | CASNRRGGNTEAFF | TGTGCCAGCAACAGAAGGGGGGGGAATACTGAAGCTTTCTTT
TRBJ2-6 | TRBV4-3 | - | - | CASSQVSGALGANVLTF | TGCGCCAGCAGCCAAGTCTCAGGGGCGCTTGGGGCCAACGTCCTGACTTTC
TRBJ1-5 | TRBV3-1/TRBV3-2 | - | - | CASSQDFGNGQPQHF | TGTGCCAGCAGCCAAGATTTCGGAAACGGGCAGCCCCAGCATTTT
TRBJ2-7 | TRBV6-2/TRBV6-3 | - | - | CASSYDLQTYEQYF | TGTGCCAGCAGTTACGATCTACAGACCTACGAGCAGTACTTC
TRBJ1-2 | TRBV27 | - | - | CASSPTLSGYGYTF | TGTGCCAGCAGTCCGACCCTCTCGGGGTATGGCTACACCTTC
TRBJ1-2 | TRBV28 | - | - | CASSLSGSGYGYTF | TGTGCCAGCAGTTTATCAGGGTCGGGCTATGGCTACACCTTC
TRBJ2-7 | TRBV7-2 | - | TRBD1 | CASSSDRGYEQYF | TGTGCCAGCAGCTCGGACAGGGGTTACGAGCAGTACTTC
TRBJ2-1 | TRBV6-5 | - | - | CASSFGGGGGDEQFF | TGTGCCAGCAGTTTTGGAGGGGGGGGCGGCGATGAGCAGTTCTTC
TRBJ2-7 | TRBV6-1 | many | - | CASSEELTGRSEQYF | TGTGCCAGCAGTGAAGAATTGACAGGGAGGAGCGAGCAGTACTTC
TRBJ2-1 | TRBV7-2 | - | TRBD2 | CASSLGGEGYNEQFF | TGTGCCAGCAGCTTAGGAGGGGAGGGCTACAATGAGCAGTTCTTC
TRBJ1-2 | TRBV6-5 | - | - | CASSGGADGYTF | TGTGCCAGCAGCGGGGGGGCGGATGGCTACACCTTC
TRBJ2-1 | TRBV5-1 | - | TRBD2 | CASSTGGGSYNEQFF | TGCGCCAGCAGCACCGGGGGGGGCTCCTACAATGAGCAGTTCTTC
TRBJ2-1 | TRBV20-1 | - | - | CSASRSFNEQFF | TGCAGTGCTAGTCGTTCGTTCAATGAGCAGTTCTTC
TRBJ2-6 | TRBV5-1 | - | TRBD1 | CASSSGQTSGANVLTF | TGCGCCAGCAGCTCGGGACAGACCTCTGGGGCCAACGTCCTGACTTTC
TRBJ2-1 | TRBV6-4 | - | - | CASSDSIETNEQFF | TGTGCCAGCAGTGACTCGATAGAGACTAATGAGCAGTTCTTC
TRBJ1-1 | TRBV7-9 | once | TRBD1 | CASSRTGDTEAFF | TGTGCCAGCAGCCGGACAGGGGACACTGAAGCTTTCTTT
TRBJ2-4 | TRBV30 | - | - | CAWSVHPRLAKNIQYF | TGTGCCTGGAGTGTACATCCCCGTCTAGCCAAAAACATTCAGTACTTC
TRBJ2-1 | TRBV6-7 | - | TRBD2 | CASSYGAGGTYNEQFF | TGTGCCAGCAGTTACGGTGCCGGGGGGACGTACAATGAGCAGTTCTTC
TRBJ2-5 | TRBV9 | - | - | CASSVVSGVQETQYF | TGTGCCAGCAGCGTAGTATCGGGGGTACAAGAGACCCAGTACTTC
TRBJ1-6 | TRBV2 | - | TRBD1 | CASSERAGGNSPLHF | TGTGCCAGCAGTGAAAGGGCAGGGGGCAATTCACCCCTCCACTTT
TRBJ1-4 | TRBV19 | - | - | CASSFAGATNEKLFF | TGTGCCAGTAGTTTCGCAGGTGCAACTAATGAAAAACTGTTTTTT
TRBJ1-3 | TRBV7-9 | once | - | CAREQDSGNTIYF | TGTGCCAGAGAACAGGACTCTGGAAACACCATATATTTT
TRBJ1-5 | TRBV3-1/TRBV3-2 | - | TRBD1 | CASSQHAGGTQPQHF | TGTGCCAGCAGCCAACATGCAGGGGGAACTCAGCCCCAGCATTTT
TRBJ2-7 | TRBV18 | once | - | CASSRDGYEQYF | TGTGCCAGCTCCCGGGATGGTTACGAGCAGTACTTC
TRBJ1-2 | TRBV7-2 | - | - | CASSPSISGAHGYTF | TGTGCCAGCAGCCCTAGTATTTCAGGGGCCCATGGCTACACCTTC
TRBJ1-5 | TRBV7-2 | - | - | CASSLGSGTRHQPQHF | TGTGCCAGCAGCTTAGGGTCAGGGACAAGGCATCAGCCCCAGCATTTT
TRBJ1-1 | TRBV28 | - | - | CASGWTAPWAEAFF | TGTGCCAGCGGATGGACAGCCCCGTGGGCTGAAGCTTTCTTT
TRBJ2-2 | TRBV2 | - | - | CASSVLQGLGELFF | TGTGCCAGCAGTGTATTGCAGGGTCTCGGGGAGCTGTTTTTT
TRBJ1-5 | TRBV21-1 | - | - | CASSKVGYRDRLNQPQHF | TGTGCCAGCAGCAAAGTTGGATACCGGGACAGATTAAATCAGCCCCAGCATTTT
TRBJ2-3 | TRBV24-1 | - | TRBD1 | CATSSAGQGASDTQYF | TGTGCCACCAGTTCCGCGGGACAGGGGGCATCAGATACGCAGTATTTT
TRBJ2-7 | TRBV19 | - | TRBD2 | CASTGGGPIDEQYF | TGTGCCAGTACGGGGGGAGGGCCTATCGACGAGCAGTACTTC
TRBJ2-7 | TRBV10-3 | - | TRBD1 | CAIRQGSYEQYF | TGTGCCATCCGACAGGGCTCCTACGAGCAGTACTTC
TRBJ2-6 | TRBV19 | - | TRBD1 | CASSIKGQGASSGANVLTF | TGTGCCAGTAGTATAAAAGGACAGGGGGCAAGCTCTGGGGCCAACGTCCTGACTTTC
TRBJ2-7 | TRBV2 | - | - | CASSRLEGSYEQYF | TGTGCCAGCTCTAGACTAGAGGGGTCCTACGAGCAGTACTTC
TRBJ2-7 | TRBV18 | - | TRBD2 | CASSPQQGNSGAYEQYF | TGTGCCAGCTCACCACAACAGGGAAATAGCGGGGCCTACGAGCAGTACTTC
TRBJ2-2 | TRBV5-6 | - | - | CASSFWATGELFF | TGTGCCAGCAGCTTCTGGGCCACCGGGGAGCTGTTTTTT
TRBJ1-5 | TRBV4-3 | - | - | CASSRTLNQPQHF | TGCGCCAGCAGCCGGACACTCAATCAGCCCCAGCATTTT
TRBJ2-7 | TRBV5-6 | - | - | CASSFRGHLTSYEQYF | TGTGCCAGCAGCTTTCGAGGACACCTAACCTCCTACGAGCAGTACTTC
TRBJ1-1 | TRBV19 | - | - | CASSILTGISMNTEAFF | TGTGCCAGTAGTATCCTTACAGGGATAAGCATGAACACTGAAGCTTTCTTT
TRBJ2-1 | TRBV7-2 | - | TRBD2 | CASRGTMTGGGEQFF | TGTGCCAGCAGAGGTACGATGACGGGGGGTGGTGAGCAGTTCTTC
TRBJ2-7 | TRBV7-9 | - | TRBD1 | CASSLALGQSYEQYF | TGTGCCAGCAGCTTAGCGCTGGGACAGTCCTACGAGCAGTACTTC
TRBJ2-5 | TRBV21-1 | - | - | CASSNYPSQETQYF | TGTGCCAGCAGCAATTATCCGTCCCAAGAGACCCAGTACTTC
TRBJ1-1 | TRBV6-5 | - | - | CASSYGRRTEAFF | TGTGCCAGCAGTTACGGGAGGAGGACTGAAGCTTTCTTT
TRBJ2-5 | TRBV18 | - | TRBD2 | CASSPGLARGQETQYF | TGTGCCAGCTCACCCGGACTAGCGAGAGGTCAAGAGACCCAGTACTTC
TRBJ1-2 | TRBV30 | few | - | CAWSVAPHGYTF | TGTGCCTGGAGTGTAGCCCCCCACGGCTACACCTTC
TRBJ1-2 | TRBV7-2 | few | - | CASSLANSLSYGYTF | TGTGCCAGCAGCTTAGCGAACAGCCTGAGCTATGGCTACACCTTC
TRBJ1-5 | TRBV18 | - | TRBD1 | CASSIGTGGNQPQHF | TGTGCCAGCTCAATCGGGACAGGGGGTAATCAGCCCCAGCATTTT
TRBJ1-2 | TRBV5-6 | - | - | CASSLSGGRGYGYTF | TGTGCCAGCAGCTTGAGCGGGGGGCGAGGCTATGGCTACACCTTC
TRBJ2-7 | TRBV11-2 | - | TRBD1 | CASSLETGGSFEQYF | TGTGCCAGCAGCTTAGAGACAGGGGGCTCTTTCGAGCAGTACTTC
TRBJ2-1 | TRBV6-2/TRBV6-3 | - | - | CASRPLESSYNEQFF | TGTGCCAGCAGACCTCTAGAGAGCTCCTACAATGAGCAGTTCTTC
TRBJ1-3 | TRBV11-2 | - | - | CASSLTGFSGNTIYF | TGTGCCAGCAGCTTAACAGGGTTCTCTGGAAACACCATATATTTT
TRBJ1-1 | TRBV28 | - | - | CASSTYRGNTEAFF | TGTGCCAGCAGTACTTACCGGGGAAACACTGAAGCTTTCTTT
TRBJ1-1 | TRBV7-9 | - | TRBD1 | CASSPRQGRTEAFF | TGTGCCAGCAGCCCTCGACAGGGGAGGACTGAAGCTTTCTTT
TRBJ2-7 | TRBV7-2 | - | - | CASSFRPGDEQYF | TGTGCCAGCAGCTTCCGCCCGGGGGACGAGCAGTACTTC